The 28 T cell receptor beta chains listed next were all sequenced from one sample in a study of T cells in localized non-small cell lung cancer. The assay was immunoSEQ multiplex PCR, and TCRdb's table has in-frame clones only and misses some. The sample lists about 60,000 clones; 85% to 90% were seen once. Material: peripheral blood, obtained before any cancer treatment. These receptors came from a woman aged 40-75 years with stage I lung adenocarcinoma.

There are a few counts of this clone. The gene calls are TRBV7-8 and TRBJ2-7, with D tentatively TRBD1 (8 bases). This CDR3 region has 14 residues. The V gene's germline CDR1 is SGHVS and CDR2 FQNEAQ. Trimming removed 5 bases from V and 5 bases from J, with 16 bases in between. CDR3 residues: CASSLGQGGDEQYF. The CDR3 region has the DNA TGTGCCAGCAGCCTCGGACAGGGAGGGGACGAGCAGTACTTC.

J is TRBJ1-6 and V is TRBV6-5; 9 nucleotides agree with TRBD1. Germline lookup yields CDR1 MNHEY and CDR2 SVGAGI. The CDR3 has 16 residues. J lost 10 bases, V lost 0 bases, and 7 bases had no gene match. This CDR3 is CASSYSQGALGSPLHF. The DNA for the CDR3 is TGTGCCAGCAGTTACTCACAGGGGGCGTTGGGATCACCCCTCCACTTT.

The chain combines TRBV13 with TRBJ2-1; the match to TRBD2 covers 11 bases. The CDR3 sequence is 16 residues long. Germline trimming cut 4 bases from V and 4 bases from J; bases unmatched to any gene: 6. Germline assignment: CDR1 PRHDT and CDR2 FYEKMQ (reference sequence). The CDR3 reads CASSSIAGGRYNEQFF. In nucleotides, the CDR3 is TGTGCCAGCAGCTCCATAGCGGGGGGGAGATACAATGAGCAGTTCTTC.

This clone was seen a few times. V and J are TRBV7-3 and TRBJ1-5; D is uncertain. This CDR3 is built from 13 residues. Germline CDR1 is SGHTA and CDR2 is FQGTGA. Trimming left V 5 bases short and J 6 bases short, with 11 bases between. CDR3 in amino acids: CASSLGPGQPQHF. The CDR3, as DNA: TGTGCCAGCAGCCTCGGCCCGGGTCAGCCCCAGCATTTT.

This sequence joins TRBV2 and TRBJ1-2; 7 nucleotides align to TRBD1. From germline, CDR1 is SNHLY and CDR2 FYNNEI. V was clipped by 6 bases and J by 8 bases; unmatched bases: 6. The CDR3 spans 12 residues. CDR3 loop: CASSGDSGGYTF. CDR3 nucleotides: TGTGCCAGCAGCGGGGACAGCGGGGGCTACACCTTC.

The chain combines TRBV5-1 with TRBJ2-4; TRBD2 aligns across 12 bases. Per germline, CDR1 SGHRS and CDR2 YFSETQ. The CDR3 extends over 16 amino acids. With 4 bases clipped from V and 8 bases from J, the junction kept 10 bases outside the gene matches. The CDR3 here is CASSPGTSGPYDIQYF. In DNA form, the CDR3 reads TGCGCCAGCAGCCCCGGGACTAGCGGGCCATACGACATTCAGTACTTC.

The CDR3 loop is CASSSSGPGNTIYF. CDR3 DNA: TGTGCCAGCAGTTCTTCCGGGCCTGGAAACACCATATATTTT. The chain combines TRBV6-6 with TRBJ1-3; D not certain. This CDR3 has 14 residues. Trimming took off 4 bases at V and 2 bases at J, with 9 bases between the two ends. Germline CDR1 reads MNHNY; CDR2 reads SVGAGI (reference sequence).

V and J are TRBV5-6 and TRBJ2-3; no clear D gene. There are 13 residues in the CDR3. Looked up from germline, CDR1 is SGHDT and CDR2 is YYEEEE. V was trimmed by 0 bases and J by 0 bases, leaving 2 bases between them. CDR3 in DNA: TGTGCCAGCAGCTTGGACAGCACAGATACGCAGTATTTT. Translation gives CASSLDSTDTQYF.

Written as DNA, the CDR3 is TGTGCCAGCAGCTTAAAGGACAGCAAAAACATTCAGTACTTC. Protein sequence: CASSLKDSKNIQYF. The chain is built from TRBV7-2 and TRBJ2-4, with D perhaps matching TRBD1 (6 bases). Between the trimmed V and J ends, which lost 2 bases and 3 bases, there was a span of 8 bases. The CDR3 spans 14 residues. CDR1 and CDR2 from the germline V gene are SGHTA and FQGNSA. Together with reference TRBV7-2 and TRBJ2-4, the CDR3 gives the full variable domain: GAGVSQSPSNKVTEKGKDVELRCDPISGHTALYWYRQSLGQGLEFLIYFQGNSAPDKSGLPSDRFSAERTGGSVSTLTIQRTQQEDSAVYLCASSLKDSKNIQYFGAGTRLSVL.

The gene calls are TRBV6-1 and TRBJ2-5, with a tentative D call TRBD2 (6 bases). The CDR3 loop spans 13 amino acids. Trimming cost V 5 bases and J 9 bases, with 16 bases left between them. The germline gives CDR1 MNHNS, CDR2 SASEGT. CDR3 residues: CASSLDPPGAQYF. The CDR3 DNA reads as TGTGCCAGCAGTCTCGACCCCCCGGGGGCCCAGTACTTC.

The chain has TRBV2 and TRBJ1-3, with D unresolved. Germline V gene data show CDR1 as SNHLY and CDR2 as FYNNEI. V lost 3 bases, J lost 3 bases, and 15 bases lay in between. CDR3 size: 16 residues. CDR3 DNA sequence: TGTGCCAGCAGTGAGGGCGGGGATCTTGATGGAAACACCATATATTTT. Protein product: CASSEGGDLDGNTIYF.

The chain uses TRBV6-5 and TRBJ1-1; maybe TRBD1 (6 bases). Germline values: CDR1 MNHEY, CDR2 SVGAGI. The CDR3 has 14 residues. The V and J ends lost 0 bases and 9 bases respectively, with 14 bases between them. CDR3 sequence (DNA): TGTGCCAGCAGTTACTCGAGTGGGGGGGCCAAAGCTTTCTTT. This codes for CASSYSSGGAKAFF.

This sequence joins TRBV5-6 and TRBJ2-1; a possible D gene is TRBD2 (5 bases). The germline CDR1 and CDR2 sequences are SGHDT and YYEEEE. The CDR3 totals 16 residues. Trimming removed 1 base from V and 2 bases from J, with 13 bases in between. Here the CDR3 reads CASSLPRADPYNEQFF. The CDR3 DNA reads as TGTGCCAGCAGCTTGCCGAGGGCCGATCCCTACAATGAGCAGTTCTTC.

The chain carries TRBV7-8 and TRBJ2-1; TRBD2 might be the D (5 bases). With 8 bases removed from V and 9 bases from J, the gap between germline ends came to 17 bases. Per germline, CDR1 SGHVS and CDR2 FQNEAQ. This CDR3 has 13 amino acids. The CDR3 region is CASGRGPGIEQFF. DNA of the CDR3: TGTGCCAGCGGCCGAGGGCCGGGAATTGAGCAGTTCTTC.

This rearrangement joins TRBV7-8 to TRBJ2-7; 10 bases line up with TRBD1. The ends lost 2 bases at V and 2 bases at J; junction bases unmatched: 9. There are 17 residues in the CDR3. Germline V gives CDR1 SGHVS, CDR2 FQNEAQ. The CDR3 DNA reads as TGTGCCAGCAGCTTACTAGGAGAGGGACAGGGGCCCTACGAGCAGTACTTC. It codes for CASSLLGEGQGPYEQYF.

Only one count was recorded for this clone. This chain uses TRBV6-5 with TRBJ1-2, with D uncertain. The CDR3 loop spans 14 amino acids. The V gene lost 0 bases and the J gene lost 3 bases, with 8 bases spanning the gap. Germline-derived CDR1 and CDR2 are MNHEY and SVGAGI. Here the CDR3 reads CASSYSSGYYGYTF. CDR3 nucleotide sequence: TGTGCCAGCAGTTACTCGTCCGGATACTATGGCTACACCTTC.

The chain joins TRBV2 to TRBJ1-4; no reliable D call. V shed 5 bases and J shed 0 bases, with 7 bases lying between them. CDR1 and CDR2 (germline): SNHLY, FYNNEI. CDR3 length equals 14 residues. As DNA, the CDR3 is TGTGCCAGCAGTCGCAGTGCAACTAATGAAAAACTGTTTTTT. This sequence encodes CASSRSATNEKLFF.

V usage is TRBV28 and J usage is TRBJ1-2; 8 bases are shared with TRBD1. Germline V CDR1 and CDR2: MDHEN, SYDVKM. Trimming took 7 bases from V and 5 from J; bases not matched to a gene: 3. There are 12 residues in the CDR3. The CDR3 protein is CASKQGVYGYTF. CDR3 bases: TGTGCCAGCAAACAGGGGGTTTATGGCTACACCTTC.

The CDR3 loop reads CASSVSGLYTDTQYF. CDR3 coding DNA: TGTGCCAGCAGCGTTAGCGGTCTGTACACAGATACGCAGTATTTT. The V call is TRBV9, the J call TRBJ2-3; possibly TRBD2 for D (6 bases). V lost 2 bases and J 2 bases, leaving 12 bases between the germline ends. Germline CDR1 is SGDLS and CDR2 is YYNGEE. The CDR3 is 15 amino acids.

The rearrangement uses TRBV29-1 and TRBJ2-7; D not resolved. The germline gives CDR1 SQVTM, CDR2 ANQGSEA. This CDR3 is built from 13 residues. Trimming pared 3 bases from V and 5 bases from J, leaving 14 bases between. Written as DNA, the CDR3 is TGCAGCGTTGAGGAGCTAATTTCGGACGAGCAGTACTTC. Amino acids: CSVEELISDEQYF.

The chain recombines TRBV6-1 with TRBJ2-7; 11 nucleotides agree with TRBD2. Germline V gene sequence: CDR1 MNHNS, CDR2 SASEGT. Trimming removed 4 bases from V and 0 bases from J; junction bases left unmatched: 17. The CDR3 has 20 amino acids. The CDR3 loop is CASSGAFLTSGTHSSYEQYF. The CDR3 DNA reads as TGTGCCAGCAGTGGAGCTTTCTTGACTAGCGGGACTCACTCCTCCTACGAGCAGTACTTC.

For the CDR3, the DNA is TGCGCCAGCAGCCAAGGGGAGGGAACTCTTAATGAAAAACTGTTTTTT. Translating gives CASSQGEGTLNEKLFF. The V and J genes are TRBV4-3 and TRBJ1-4; D call uncertain. The CDR3 runs to 16 residues. In germline, CDR1 is LGHNA, CDR2 YSLEER. The ends were cut back, 1 base at V and 4 bases at J, with 13 bases in the middle.

This clone appeared once. This chain uses TRBV5-1 with TRBJ2-2; D gene uncertain. CDR1 and CDR2 (germline): SGHRS, YFSETQ. The CDR3 is 15 amino acids. V was pared by 1 base and J by 1 base, with 8 bases between. The chain's CDR3 is CASSLSGENTGELFF. Here the CDR3 DNA reads TGCGCCAGCAGCTTGAGTGGGGAGAACACCGGGGAGCTGTTTTTT.

The chain is built from TRBV6-5 and TRBJ2-1; 7 positions match TRBD1. There are 14 residues in the CDR3. Unmatched junction bases numbered 14, after V lost 4 bases and J lost 14 bases. Germline V CDR1 and CDR2: MNHEY, SVGAGI. The CDR3 loop reads CASSWGRQGSSEFF. The CDR3 DNA is TGTGCCAGCAGTTGGGGCCGACAGGGTTCATCTGAGTTCTTC.

The V gene is TRBV20-1, the J gene TRBJ1-2; perhaps TRBD1 as D (5 bases). The CDR3 extends over 11 amino acids. CDR1 and CDR2 from the germline V gene are DFQATT and SNEGSKA (reference sequence). Trimming cost V 3 bases and J 7 bases, with 9 bases left between them. The CDR3 sequence is CSARGVGGYTF. The CDR3 nucleotides read TGCAGTGCTAGGGGGGTGGGTGGCTACACCTTC.

This clone was picked up a small number of times. This rearrangement joins TRBV5-1 to TRBJ1-5; TRBD1 is a possible D gene (5 bases). The CDR3 sequence is 15 residues long. Germline CDR1 SGHRS, CDR2 YFSETQ. V lost 0 bases to trimming and J lost 3 bases, with 10 bases between them. CDR3 sequence (DNA): TGCGCCAGCAGCTTGGACCCAGGGAACAATCAGCCCCAGCATTTT. It translates to CASSLDPGNNQPQHF.

The J gene is TRBJ1-1, the V gene TRBV28; maybe TRBD1 (5 bases). This CDR3 comprises 13 residues. Germline V gene lookup returns CDR1 MDHEN and CDR2 SYDVKM. Trimming stripped 2 bases from V and 4 bases from J, with 8 bases between. CDR3 loop: CASSLTGTTEAFF. CDR3 nucleotide sequence: TGTGCCAGCAGTTTAACGGGGACCACTGAAGCTTTCTTT.

The chain couples TRBV10-3 to TRBJ1-1, with D perhaps matching TRBD1 (5 bases). The V end was cut by 6 bases, the J end by 3 bases, with 11 bases between. This CDR3 region has 13 residues. CDR1 and CDR2 (germline): ENHRY, SYGVKD. The CDR3 sequence is CAIRVGGDTEAFF. The CDR3 DNA is TGTGCCATCAGGGTCGGGGGGGACACTGAAGCTTTCTTT.